The 30 T cell receptor beta chains listed next were all sequenced from one sample in a study of beta chain features in type 1 diabetes. The investigators reverse transcribed all of the isolated RNA, so they sequenced expressed TCRB transcripts. Here immunoSEQ multiplex PCR was the method, and the copy in TCRdb shows in-frame clones only, minus some. The sample shows 200,000 to 300,000 clones, around 14% of them seen only once. Sample: naive CD4+ T cells from blood. The receptors shown here come from a woman in her 40s in good health.

The chain combines TRBV7-9 with TRBJ1-1, with TRBD1 as a possible D gene (5 bases). The CDR3 loop spans 15 amino acids. In germline, CDR1 is SEHNR, CDR2 FQNEAQ (reference sequence). The V end lost 2 bases, the J end lost 5 bases, and 15 bases lay between the germline ends. The CDR3 region is CASSLYAGTATEAFF. DNA for the CDR3: TGTGCCAGCAGCTTATACGCGGGGACGGCGACTGAAGCTTTCTTT.

This chain links TRBV6-1 with TRBJ1-5, with TRBD1 matching over 8 bases. V was pared by 7 bases and J by 3 bases, with 5 bases of the junction left unmatched. CDR1 and CDR2 from the germline V gene are MNHNS and SASEGT. CDR3 size: 14 residues. In DNA, the CDR3 is TGTGCCAGCACAGGGACAGGCTCCAATCAGCCCCAGCATTTT. The encoded protein is CASTGTGSNQPQHF.

The V and J genes are TRBV7-2 and TRBJ1-6; perhaps TRBD1 as D (6 bases). Germline V gene lookup returns CDR1 SGHTA and CDR2 FQGNSA. The ends were cut back, 3 bases at V and 3 bases at J, with 9 bases in the middle. The CDR3 length is 15 residues. The CDR3 nucleotides read TGTGCCAGCAGCTTCGAGGGGGTCTATAATTCACCCCTCCACTTT. Amino acid sequence: CASSFEGVYNSPLHF.

The count of this clone is one. This chain links TRBV6-5 with TRBJ1-1, with 9 bases aligning to TRBD1. Germline V gene lookup returns CDR1 MNHEY and CDR2 SVGAGI. The CDR3 totals 15 residues. Trimming removed 5 bases from V and 4 bases from J; junction bases left unmatched: 8. The CDR3 is CASSNPGQGATEAFF. Here the CDR3 DNA reads TGTGCCAGCAGTAACCCGGGACAGGGAGCCACTGAAGCTTTCTTT.

This clone was seen a handful of times. This chain joins TRBV19 and TRBJ1-5; TRBD1 matches at 7 bases. This CDR3 comprises 15 residues. J was trimmed by 3 bases and V by 3 bases; bases with no gene match: 5. CDR1 is LNHDA and CDR2 is SQIVND in the germline V gene (reference sequence). CDR3 sequence: CASSILGQNNQPQHF. The CDR3 nucleotides read TGTGCCAGTAGTATTTTGGGACAGAACAATCAGCCCCAGCATTTT.

This clone has a handful of counts. The chain joins TRBV19 to TRBJ1-5, with a possible D match to TRBD1 (5 bases). This CDR3 region has 14 residues. CDR1 and CDR2 (germline): LNHDA, SQIVND (reference sequence). V lost 5 bases, J lost 3 bases, and 11 bases lay in between. CDR3 nucleotide sequence: TGTGCCAGTAGTCTCGACAGAATCAATCAGCCCCAGCATTTT. Translating it yields CASSLDRINQPQHF.

The sample holds a few counts of this clone. The chain links TRBV19 to TRBJ1-6; D call uncertain. The CDR3 covers 14 residues. Germline CDR1 and CDR2: LNHDA and SQIVND (reference sequence). V lost 1 base and J 9 bases, leaving 10 bases between the germline ends. CDR3 residues: CASSIAYGGSPLHF. The CDR3 region has the DNA TGTGCCAGTAGTATAGCCTACGGAGGTTCACCCCTCCACTTT.

This clone was seen a few times. The chain uses TRBV5-4 and TRBJ2-2; D not certain. Germline lookup yields CDR1 SGHNT and CDR2 YYREEE (reference sequence). CDR3 length: 13 amino acids. Trimming removed 2 bases at V and 5 bases at J, with 7 bases between. The CDR3 region has the DNA TGTGCCAGCAGCTTACCGGGTACCGGGGAGCTGTTTTTT. Its translation is CASSLPGTGELFF. Using reference TRBV5-4 and TRBJ2-2 for the parts outside the CDR3, the full variable domain is ETGVTQSPTHLIKTRGQQVTLRCSSQSGHNTVSWYQQALGQGPQFIFQYYREEENGRGNFPPRFSGLQFPNYSSELNVNALELDDSALYLCASSLPGTGELFFGEGSRLTVL.

This clone was picked up a small number of times. V is TRBV10-3 and J is TRBJ1-1; no clear D gene. Germline loops: CDR1 ENHRY, CDR2 SYGVKD. This CDR3 is built from 13 residues. V was trimmed by 6 bases and J by 5 bases, leaving 13 bases between them. CDR3 loop: CAIRRTTGTEAFF. Here the CDR3 DNA reads TGTGCCATCAGGCGGACTACGGGGACTGAAGCTTTCTTT.

The chain links TRBV9 to TRBJ2-5; a weak D match, TRBD2 (6 bases). Trimming took off 0 bases at V and 1 base at J, with 13 bases between the two ends. Germline CDR1 is SGDLS and CDR2 is YYNGEE. This CDR3 spans 16 amino acids. The CDR3 nucleotides read TGTGCCAGCAGCGTAGGTGGCGGGGTGGGCCAAGAGACCCAGTACTTC. As protein: CASSVGGGVGQETQYF.

The gene calls are TRBV2 and TRBJ1-2; D is uncertain. From germline, CDR1 is SNHLY and CDR2 FYNNEI. The CDR3 totals 11 residues. The V and J ends lost 6 bases and 1 base respectively, with 3 bases between them. CDR3 residues: CASRLNYGYTF. The CDR3 nucleotides are TGTGCCAGCAGACTTAACTATGGCTACACCTTC.

The genes are TRBV7-9 and TRBJ2-4, with D tentatively TRBD2 (5 bases). V lost 1 base, J lost 14 bases, and 12 bases lay in between. CDR1 SEHNR and CDR2 FQNEAQ come from the germline V gene (reference sequence). The CDR3 contains 12 residues. For the CDR3, the DNA is TGTGCCAGCAGCTTAGGGGGAGCGGTTGAGTACTTC. Translated, it gives CASSLGGAVEYF.

The V gene is TRBV10-3, the J gene TRBJ2-1; 13 bases align to TRBD2. The CDR3 is 17 amino acids. In germline, CDR1 is ENHRY, CDR2 SYGVKD. J lost 1 base, V lost 6 bases, and 6 bases had no gene match. CDR3 sequence: CAIRTSGGSGSYNEQFF. CDR3 bases: TGTGCCATCAGGACTAGCGGGGGGTCGGGGTCCTACAATGAGCAGTTCTTC.

The chain carries TRBV18 and TRBJ2-1; TRBD2 agrees at 10 bases. The V segment lost 0 bases and the J segment 10 bases; nucleotides outside the gene matches: 9. This CDR3 spans 16 amino acids. Germline lookup yields CDR1 KGHSH and CDR2 LQKENI. DNA of the CDR3: TGTGCCAGCTCACCACCGGGCGCTAGCGGGGGTCAAGAGCAGTTCTTC. Protein sequence: CASSPPGASGGQEQFF.

In its sample, this clone was seen a few times. This chain links TRBV11-2 with TRBJ2-1, with 11 nucleotides matching TRBD2. The germline gives CDR1 SGHAT, CDR2 FQNNGV. CDR3 size: 19 residues. The V segment lost 5 bases and the J segment 0 bases; nucleotides outside the gene matches: 12. CDR3 in amino acids: CASSQGTSGGRRSYNEQFF. The DNA for the CDR3 is TGTGCCAGCAGCCAGGGAACTAGCGGGGGCCGCCGCTCCTACAATGAGCAGTTCTTC.

In DNA, the CDR3 is TGTGCCAGCAGCCGAGCTAACACTGAAGCTTTCTTT. Encoded protein: CASSRANTEAFF. This rearrangement joins TRBV6-5 to TRBJ1-1; D not resolved. V lost 6 bases and J 2 bases, leaving 7 bases between the germline ends. The CDR3 length is 12 residues. Germline CDR1 MNHEY, CDR2 SVGAGI.

The J gene is TRBJ1-1, the V gene TRBV19, with unresolved D. The CDR3 extends over 13 amino acids. V lost 8 bases to trimming and J lost 0 bases, with 10 bases between them. Germline values: CDR1 LNHDA, CDR2 SQIVND (reference sequence). CDR3 residues: CASRSSMNTEAFF. CDR3 coding DNA: TGTGCCAGTCGGAGCTCCATGAACACTGAAGCTTTCTTT.

This clone occurred a few times. This chain uses TRBV19 with TRBJ2-1, with a possible D match to TRBD1 (5 bases). The length of the CDR3 is 11 residues. The germline V gene has CDR1 LNHDA and CDR2 SQIVND (reference sequence). Trimming left V 5 bases short and J 10 bases short, with 9 bases between. In DNA, the CDR3 is TGTGCCAGTAGTTCTCGACAGGAGCAGTTCTTC. Translating it yields CASSSRQEQFF.

The table lists this clone with a few counts. The chain is built from TRBV5-1 and TRBJ1-1, with 10 bases that match TRBD1. V dropped 4 bases and J dropped 0; count of bases not matched to a gene: 3. Per germline, CDR1 SGHRS and CDR2 YFSETQ. The CDR3 loop spans 15 amino acids. The CDR3 region has the DNA TGCGCCAGCAGCCCCGGACAGGGGGTGAACACTGAAGCTTTCTTT. It codes for CASSPGQGVNTEAFF.

This clone was observed a handful of times. This sequence joins TRBV19 and TRBJ1-1, with 7 positions matching TRBD1. J gave up 4 bases and V 3 bases, and 2 bases lay outside the gene matches. Germline V CDR1 and CDR2: LNHDA, SQIVND (reference sequence). The CDR3 is made up of 13 amino acids. CDR3 DNA sequence: TGTGCCAGTAGTATGAAGGGGGCCACTGAAGCTTTCTTT. This gives the protein CASSMKGATEAFF.

The chain combines TRBV10-3 with TRBJ2-6, with 7 positions matching TRBD2. This CDR3 spans 18 amino acids. CDR1 and CDR2 from the germline V gene are ENHRY and SYGVKD. J lost 0 bases, V lost 4 bases, and 9 bases had no gene match. In nucleotides, the CDR3 is TGTGCCATCAGTGCGGCCCGGGGGGATAACTCTGGGGCCAACGTCCTGACTTTC. Amino acids: CAISAARGDNSGANVLTF.

A few counts support this clone. J is TRBJ2-5 and V is TRBV9; 9 bases agree with TRBD2. CDR3 size: 16 residues. Per germline, CDR1 SGDLS and CDR2 YYNGEE. Trimming at V came to 3 bases and at J to 2 bases, leaving 8 bases not matched to a gene. The CDR3 sequence is CASSGSGGLPQETQYF. DNA of the CDR3: TGTGCCAGCAGCGGGAGCGGGGGGCTTCCTCAAGAGACCCAGTACTTC.

The V call is TRBV27, the J call TRBJ2-3, with TRBD2 matching over 7 bases. In germline, CDR1 is MNHEY, CDR2 SMNVEV (reference sequence). The CDR3 sequence is 16 residues long. The V and J ends lost 1 base and 4 bases, in that order; junction bases with no gene match: 8. DNA for the CDR3: TGTGCCAGCAGTTTATTTGGGTCTAGCGGAGCAGATACGCAGTATTTT. Protein product: CASSLFGSSGADTQYF.

The chain has TRBV25-1 and TRBJ1-2, with D tentatively TRBD1 (5 bases). V lost 1 base and J 7 bases, leaving 10 bases between the germline ends. The CDR3 totals 13 residues. The V gene's germline CDR1 is MGHDK and CDR2 SYGVNS. The CDR3 DNA is TGTGCCAGCAGTGAATCCCGGGACTTTGGCTACACCTTC. Translation gives CASSESRDFGYTF.

This sequence joins TRBV28 and TRBJ1-4; the D is unclear. Germline values: CDR1 MDHEN, CDR2 SYDVKM. The CDR3 sequence is 14 residues long. Between the trimmed V and J ends, which lost 4 bases and 8 bases, there was a span of 14 bases. The chain's CDR3 is CASSSHSLTEKLFF. The CDR3, as DNA: TGTGCCAGCAGTTCCCACAGCTTAACGGAAAAACTGTTTTTT.

The chain uses TRBV18 and TRBJ2-3; tentatively, D is TRBD2 (5 bases). The germline V gene encodes CDR1 KGHSH and CDR2 LQKENI. This CDR3 spans 15 amino acids. V gave up 0 bases and J gave up 5 bases, with 12 bases separating them. CDR3 protein: CASSPPSGSGDTQYF. The CDR3 coding sequence is TGTGCCAGCTCACCACCTTCGGGGTCGGGAGATACGCAGTATTTT.

The chain is built from TRBV7-2 and TRBJ2-2, with D possibly matching TRBD2 (7 bases). V shed 3 bases and J shed 4 bases, with 15 bases lying between them. The V gene's germline CDR1 is SGHTA and CDR2 FQGNSA. This CDR3 spans 16 amino acids. This CDR3 reads CASSFFGGPSTGELFF. CDR3 DNA: TGTGCCAGCAGCTTCTTCGGGGGGCCTAGCACCGGGGAGCTGTTTTTT.

A few counts support this clone. The chain is built from TRBV2 and TRBJ2-5; D unresolved. Between the trimmed V and J ends, which lost 6 bases and 5 bases, there was a span of 10 bases. From germline, CDR1 is SNHLY and CDR2 FYNNEI. This CDR3 contains 12 residues. CDR3 sequence: CASREIGETQYF. The CDR3 DNA reads as TGTGCCAGCAGGGAGATCGGTGAGACCCAGTACTTC.

The sample holds a few counts of this clone. This sequence joins TRBV7-9 and TRBJ2-1; D remains ambiguous. CDR3 length: 13 amino acids. CDR1 and CDR2 from the germline V gene are SEHNR and FQNEAQ (reference sequence). Trimming took off 2 bases at V and 6 bases at J, with 8 bases between the two ends. In DNA form, the CDR3 reads TGTGCCAGCAGCTTACAGGCCGGCAATGAGCAGTTCTTC. It encodes CASSLQAGNEQFF.

The gene calls are TRBV2 and TRBJ2-5, with 8 nucleotides matching TRBD2. The CDR3 runs to 14 residues. Germline V gene sequence: CDR1 SNHLY, CDR2 FYNNEI. V lost 5 bases and J lost 5; bases outside the gene matches: 7. CDR3 residues: CASSRSGGGETQYF. DNA of the CDR3: TGTGCCAGCAGTCGGAGCGGGGGTGGGGAGACCCAGTACTTC.